This T cell receptor beta chain was sequenced for a study of T cell repertoires in cytomegalovirus infection. General study points: The ex vivo response was dominated by HLA-C-restricted CMV-specific TCR beta clonotypes. Carriers of CMV and the relevant HLA type were discriminated by public TCR beta frequency.

TCRdb processed the reads anew with MiXCR; each CDR3 protein has one entry. The sample has roughly 990,000 distinct CDR3 sequences, 30% to 40% seen once. As regards this clonotype: Its antigen is unknown.

The sample consisted of cultured CD8+ T cells from PBMCs, taken from culture after CMV antigen stimulation. The sequence came from a human donor in good health (CMV status not recorded). Some clones in this sample may be carry-over from other donors' samples.

CDR3 DNA: TGTGCCAGCAGAGCAGTATACTCTGGGGCCAACGTCCTGACTTTC. Residues: CASRAVYSGANVLTF. This chain links TRBV6-5 with TRBJ2-6; D unclear. Germline V lookup: CDR1 MNHEY, CDR2 SVGAGI. This CDR3 comprises 15 residues. Trimming removed 6 bases at V and 0 bases at J, with 9 bases between.